This T cell receptor beta chain is drawn from a study of T cell repertoires in cytomegalovirus infection (dated by TCRdb to the late 2010s). Study-level background: The peptide stimulations were aimed at well-studied HLA-B-restricted epitopes as well as recently identified HLA-C-restricted CMV epitopes, whose presentation resists viral immunomodulation. Donor HLA type was relevant to the analysis, as public TCR beta signatures indicated carriage of CMV infection together with the matching HLA type.

The listed sequencing device is Illumina HiSeq 1500. The public reads were reanalyzed by TCRdb: fastp trimming at Q25, MiXCR alignment, in-frame beta chains only. Rows are combined by CDR3 protein, so each entry shows the most common genes and DNA. The sample table holds roughly 700,000 distinct CDR3 sequences, of which approximately 33% were seen once. 15% to 20% of the sample comes from the top ten. V loses 6 bases at its end and J loses 1 base; junction bases beyond the gene matches: 5. CDR1 and CDR2 (SGHNT, YYREEE) derive from the germline V gene (reference sequence). The CDR3 runs 14 amino acids, cysteine and phenylalanine included. Only the CDR3 portion is preserved as DNA: 42 bases, with reading frame beginning at the first base. Results and caveats for the whole study, not just this receptor: The ex vivo response was dominated by HLA-C-restricted CMV-specific TCR beta clonotypes, which also provided the single most frequent clonotype in two of eight donors. In both this cohort and an independent cohort of 352 donors, the cumulative frequency of public TCR beta family members distinguished carriers of CMV infection plus the relevant HLA type.

Taken with the paper, the label for treatment or condition translates to: in vitro stimulation with specific CMV peptide epitopes to enrich CMV-specific T cells. This clonotype was counted a few times. Its antigen is currently not known. Base qualities are not recorded, but no much larger clone differs from it by a single base. The receptor chain draws on TRBV5-4 and TRBJ2-3, with TRBD1 matching 7 junction bases. This receptor was identified in a human donor in good health (CMV status not recorded). Some clones in this sample may be carry-over from other donors' samples. Sequences were derived from cultured PBMCs, sampled from culture after CMV antigen stimulation. The sequence in DNA is TGTGCCAGCACCCCAGGGGGTGGCACAGATACGCAGTATTTT. This codes for CASTPGGGTDTQYF.